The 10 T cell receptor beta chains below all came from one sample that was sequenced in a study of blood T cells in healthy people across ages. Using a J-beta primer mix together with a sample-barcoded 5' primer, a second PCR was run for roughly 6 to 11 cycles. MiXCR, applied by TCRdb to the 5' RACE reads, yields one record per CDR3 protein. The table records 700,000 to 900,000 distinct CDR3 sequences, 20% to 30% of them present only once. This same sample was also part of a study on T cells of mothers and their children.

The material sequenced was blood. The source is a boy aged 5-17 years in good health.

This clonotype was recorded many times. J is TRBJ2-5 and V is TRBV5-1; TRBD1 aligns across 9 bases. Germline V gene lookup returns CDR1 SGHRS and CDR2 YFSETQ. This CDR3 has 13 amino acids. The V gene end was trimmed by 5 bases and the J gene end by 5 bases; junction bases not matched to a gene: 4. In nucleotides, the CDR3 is TGCGCCAGCAGGGTGGGACAGGGTGAGACCCAGTACTTC. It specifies CASRVGQGETQYF.

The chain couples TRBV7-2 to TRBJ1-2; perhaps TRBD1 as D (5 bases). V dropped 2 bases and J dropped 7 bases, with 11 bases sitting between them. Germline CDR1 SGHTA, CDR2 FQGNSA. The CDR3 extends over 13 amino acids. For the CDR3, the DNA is TGTGCCAGCAGCTTAATAGACAGTCTTGGCTACACCTTC. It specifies CASSLIDSLGYTF.

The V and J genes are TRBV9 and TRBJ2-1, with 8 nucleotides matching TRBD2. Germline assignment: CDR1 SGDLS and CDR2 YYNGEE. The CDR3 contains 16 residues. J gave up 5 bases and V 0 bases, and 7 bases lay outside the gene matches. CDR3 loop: CASSVAGGRVDNEQFF. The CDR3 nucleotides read TGTGCCAGCAGCGTAGCGGGGGGGAGGGTCGACAATGAGCAGTTCTTC. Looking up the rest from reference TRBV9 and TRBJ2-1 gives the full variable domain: DSGVTQTPKHLITATGQRVTLRCSPRSGDLSVYWYQQSLDQGLQFLIQYYNGEERAKGNILERFSAQQFPDLHSELNLSSLELGDSALYFCASSVAGGRVDNEQFFGPGTRLTVL.

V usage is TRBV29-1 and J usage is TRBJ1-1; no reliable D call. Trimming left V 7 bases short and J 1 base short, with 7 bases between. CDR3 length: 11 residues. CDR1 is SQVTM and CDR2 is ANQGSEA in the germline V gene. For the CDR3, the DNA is TGCAGCGCCGGAAGGAACACTGAAGCTTTCTTT. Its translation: CSAGRNTEAFF. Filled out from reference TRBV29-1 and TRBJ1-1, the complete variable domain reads SAVISQKPSRDICQRGTSLTIQCQVDSQVTMMFWYRQQPGQSLTLIATANQGSEATYESGFVIDKFPISRPNLTFSTLTVSNMSPEDSSIYLCSAGRNTEAFFGQGTRLTVV.

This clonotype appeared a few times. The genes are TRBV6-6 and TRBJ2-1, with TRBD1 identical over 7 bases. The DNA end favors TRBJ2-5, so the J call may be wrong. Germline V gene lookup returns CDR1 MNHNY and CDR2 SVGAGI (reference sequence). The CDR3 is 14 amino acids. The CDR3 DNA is TGTGCCAGCAGTTATCAGACAGACCAGGGGGCCCAGTACTTC. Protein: CASSYQTDQGAQYF.

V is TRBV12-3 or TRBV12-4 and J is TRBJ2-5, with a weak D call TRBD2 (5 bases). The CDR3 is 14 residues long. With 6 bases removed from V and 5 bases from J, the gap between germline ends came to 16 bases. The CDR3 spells CASSPPGLRETQYF. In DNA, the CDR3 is TGTGCCAGCAGCCCCCCGGGGTTGCGGGAGACCCAGTACTTC.

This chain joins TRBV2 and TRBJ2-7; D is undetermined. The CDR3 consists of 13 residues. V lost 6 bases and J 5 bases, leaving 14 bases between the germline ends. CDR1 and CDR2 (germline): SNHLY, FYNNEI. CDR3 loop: CASRRPGSDEQYF. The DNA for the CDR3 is TGTGCCAGCAGGCGTCCGGGCTCGGACGAGCAGTACTTC.

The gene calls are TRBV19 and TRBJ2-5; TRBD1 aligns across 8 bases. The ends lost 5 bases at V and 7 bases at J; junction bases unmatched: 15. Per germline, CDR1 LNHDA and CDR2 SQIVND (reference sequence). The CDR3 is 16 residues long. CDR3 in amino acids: CASSSSPGQGVGTQYF. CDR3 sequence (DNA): TGTGCCAGTAGTTCGTCCCCTGGACAGGGAGTTGGGACCCAGTACTTC.

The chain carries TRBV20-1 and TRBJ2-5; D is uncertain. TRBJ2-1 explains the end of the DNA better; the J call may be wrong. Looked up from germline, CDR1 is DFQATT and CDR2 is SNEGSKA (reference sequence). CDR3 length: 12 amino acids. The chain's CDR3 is CSARGQVDEQFF. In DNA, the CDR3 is TGCAGTGCTAGAGGGCAAGTCGATGAGCAGTTCTTC.

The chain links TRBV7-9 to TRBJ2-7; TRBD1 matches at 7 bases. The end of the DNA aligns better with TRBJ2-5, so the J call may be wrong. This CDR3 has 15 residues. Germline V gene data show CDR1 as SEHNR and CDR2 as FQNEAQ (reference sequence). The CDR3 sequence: CASSHDRDPQETQYF. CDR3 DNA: TGTGCCAGCAGCCACGACAGGGACCCCCAGGAGACCCAGTACTTC.